This T cell receptor beta chain appears in the sequencing data of a study of blood T cells in healthy people across ages. Study context: Template switching retrieved approximately one barcoded beta molecule for each two T cells.

This clonotype was detected many times. Its antigen is not known. The CDR3 runs to 13 residues. The ends were cut back, 0 bases at V and 5 bases at J, with 7 bases in the middle. Germline V lookup: CDR1 MNHEY, CDR2 SMNVEV (reference sequence). Overall study results and limits: In the absence of known donor CMV status, changes in expanded clonotypes were possibly confounded.

Caucasian, healthy and from Russia, the donors were aged between about 6 and 90. Staff drew roughly 10 milliliters of peripheral blood from each donor. A second 7 to 11 cycle PCR used barcoded and J-beta primers. Using its own MiXCR run on the 5' RACE reads, TCRdb lists one record per CDR3 protein. The sample has approximately 810,000 distinct CDR3 sequences, about 34% seen once; the top ten hold over 10%. The receptor's source is a man in his late teens or twenties in good health. V usage is TRBV27 and J usage is TRBJ1-1; D is perhaps TRBD1 (5 bases). The specimen was blood. CDR3 nucleotide sequence: TGTGCCAGCAGTTTATCACGGGGGACTGAAGCTTTCTTT. Protein product: CASSLSRGTEAFF.